This TCR beta chain was sequenced during a study of blood T cell repertoires in COVID-19. Assay used: immunoSEQ multiplex PCR; TCRdb lists only in-frame clones, some missing. This sample has 210,000 or so clones; 83% occur once, and the top ten carry 4.8%. Membership in each cohort depended on participant-reported clinical history. In germline, CDR1 is MNHNS, CDR2 SASEGT. V was clipped by 0 bases and J by 8 bases, with 22 bases between them. The CDR3 is 17 residues long. This clone was seen only once. The rearrangement links TRBV6-1 to TRBJ1-2, with a possible D match to TRBD1 (5 bases). The sample consisted of PBMCs or T cells enriched from blood (not recorded which). This TCR derives from a woman in her forties or fifties who had been exposed to COVID-19. Here the CDR3 DNA reads TGTGCCAGCAGTGAAGCCCTTGGGGCTGACCTATCGCCGGGCTACACCTTC. Its translation is CASSEALGADLSPGYTF.